This T cell receptor beta chain stems from a study of OX40 agonist ivuxolimab in advanced cancers. Sequencing used immunoSEQ multiplex PCR; TCRdb keeps in-frame clones, though not all of them. This sample has around 66,000 clones; 65% to 85% occur once, and the top ten carry 3.5% to 4.5%. With V trimmed by 2 bases and J by 7 bases, 7 bases remained unmatched. Per germline, CDR1 LGHNT and CDR2 FRNRAP. The CDR3 loop spans 16 amino acids. The specimen was CD4+ or CD8+ T cells sorted from blood, collected in a trial of the OX40 agonist ivuxolimab. The chain employs TRBV12-5 and TRBJ1-6; 8 positions match TRBD1. This clonotype was obtained from an adult with an advanced solid tumor such as melanoma, head and neck, liver or kidney cancer. The chain's CDR3 is CASGLPRQGPNSPLHF. CDR3 coding DNA: TGTGCTAGTGGTTTGCCTAGACAGGGGCCGAATTCACCCCTCCACTTT. Full variable domain (missing parts from reference TRBV12-5 and TRBJ1-6): DARVTQTPRHKVTEMGQEVTMRCQPILGHNTVFWYRQTMMQGLELLAYFRNRAPLDDSGMPKDRFSAEMPDATLATLKIQPSEPRDSAVYFCASGLPRQGPNSPLHFGNGTRLTVT.